A selection of T cell receptor beta chains follows, all from one sample in a study of liver allograft versus peripheral blood T cells. TCRdb independently ran MiXCR on the reads; one entry per CDR3 protein. The sample records about a hundred distinct CDR3 sequences, approximately 29% being singletons. These receptor sequences come from a human patient who had a liver transplant. Some of these T cells may belong to the graft donor. CDR3s include the opening cysteine and the closing phenylalanine or tryptophan. The order of the fields is clone size, D gene, V gene, J gene, CDR3 DNA, CDR3 protein. The D gene is left open where the match is weak. Clone size, where shown, is once, few, many, or a class for clones that have expanded.

medium-sized	NA	TRBV12-3/TRBV12-4	TRBJ1-6	TGTGCCAGCAGTCCACTTCTCCAGGGGCTTAATTCACCCCTCCACTTT	CASSPLLQGLNSPLHF
medium-sized	NA	TRBV12-3/TRBV12-4	TRBJ2-1	TGTGCCAGCAGTTTAGCCGAGGGCCTTGAGCAGTTCTTC	CASSLAEGLEQFF
few	NA	TRBV13	TRBJ1-1	TGTGCCAGCAGCACCTCGACAGGCCACCTCGTGAACACTGAAGCTTTCTTT	CASSTSTGHLVNTEAFF
medium-sized	NA	TRBV20-1	TRBJ1-3	TGCAGTGCTAGAGATTCAGGGGGAAACACCATATATTTT	CSARDSGGNTIYF
medium-sized	TRBD2	TRBV12-3/TRBV12-4	TRBJ2-3	TGTGCCAGCAGTTTATTGGTAGCGGGGACAGATACGCAGTATTTT	CASSLLVAGTDTQYF
NA	TRBD1	TRBV6-2/TRBV6-3	TRBJ1-6	TGTGCCAGCAGTCCCGGGACAGAGAATTCACCCCTCCACTTT	CASSPGTENSPLHF
medium-sized	TRBD1	TRBV20-1	TRBJ1-5	TGCAGTGCTAGTGCAGGGGGCGATCAGCCCCAGCATTTT	CSASAGGDQPQHF
medium-sized	NA	TRBV20-1	TRBJ2-6	TGCAGTGCTGTTGGACGGACCGCCTCTGGGGCCAACGTCCTGACTTTC	CSAVGRTASGANVLTF
NA	NA	TRBV29-1	TRBJ2-7	TGCAGCGTTGGGGGCGGCGAGCAGTACTTC	CSVGGGEQYF
NA	TRBD1	TRBV18	TRBJ2-3	TGTGCCAGTCTTATTCCGGGACAGAGCCCAGATACGCAGTATTTT	CASLIPGQSPDTQYF
large	NA	TRBV12-3/TRBV12-4	TRBJ1-1	TGTGCCAGCAGTCATGAGGGGGGTGAAGCTTTCTTT	CASSHEGGEAFF
NA	TRBD2	TRBV6-1	TRBJ2-1	TGTGCCAGCAGCCTAGCGGGGGGGCCCTATGAGCAGTTCTTC	CASSLAGGPYEQFF
once	NA	TRBV12-3/TRBV12-4	TRBJ1-2	TGTGCCAGCCTACCGGGACCGCAGCTTTATGGCTACACCTTC	CASLPGPQLYGYTF
hyperexpanded	NA	TRBV6-1	TRBJ2-2	TGTGCCAGCAGTGAACCCAGTCCTCGGCTGTTTTTT	CASSEPSPRLFF
hyperexpanded	NA	TRBV18	TRBJ1-1	TGTGCCAGCTCACCCCTAGTACAGACGGAAGCTTTCTTT	CASSPLVQTEAFF
hyperexpanded	NA	TRBV6-2/TRBV6-3	TRBJ1-2	TGTGCCAGCAGTTACCCGGACGATGGCTACACCTTC	CASSYPDDGYTF
NA	NA	TRBV30	TRBJ1-1	TGTGCCTGGAGGCAGAAGGGGAACACTGAAGCTTTCTTT	CAWRQKGNTEAFF
NA	NA	TRBV27	TRBJ2-7	TGTGCCAGCAGTTTCGGCAGGGACTACGAGCAGTACTTC	CASSFGRDYEQYF
NA	NA	TRBV19	TRBJ1-2	TGTGCCACTCAGTGGGATGGCTACACCTTC	CATQWDGYTF
NA	TRBD1	TRBV27	TRBJ1-2	TGTGCCAGCAGCCGACAGGGGGCATCGATTCATGGCTACACCTTC	CASSRQGASIHGYTF
medium-sized	NA	TRBV6-1	TRBJ1-1	TGTGCCAGCAGTGAACTCCACAGGGTGACTGAAGCTTTCTTT	CASSELHRVTEAFF
large	NA	TRBV6-5	TRBJ1-5	TGTGCCAGTTCCGGAGGGGGTAGCAATCAGCCCCAGCATTTT	CASSGGGSNQPQHF
few	NA	TRBV18	TRBJ1-2	TGTGCCAGCTCACCATCAACTGACCTAAACTATGGCTACACCTTC	CASSPSTDLNYGYTF
large	TRBD2	TRBV20-1	TRBJ2-7	TGCAGTGCCCGAGGCCTAGCGGGATACTACGAGCAGTACTTC	CSARGLAGYYEQYF
NA	TRBD1	TRBV13	TRBJ1-1	TGTGCCAGCAGCTACCGGGGGACAGGGTGGTACACTGAAGCTTTCTTT	CASSYRGTGWYTEAFF
few	TRBD2	TRBV19	TRBJ2-1	TGTGCCAGCCAGCGGGAGGAGTACAATGAGCAGTTCTTC	CASQREEYNEQFF
NA	NA	TRBV13	TRBJ2-4	TGTGCCAGCAGCTTAGGTTTAGGGGGGACCAAAAACATTCAGTACTTC	CASSLGLGGTKNIQYF
hyperexpanded	NA	TRBV27	TRBJ2-7	TGTGCCAGCAGGCCCCTTCGGGAAACCTACGAGCAGTACTTC	CASRPLRETYEQYF
large	NA	TRBV27	TRBJ1-6	TGTGCCAGCAGTTTAACGAACATGGGAAGAACTACTAATTCACCCCTCCACTTT	CASSLTNMGRTTNSPLHF
hyperexpanded	TRBD2	TRBV10-3	TRBJ2-1	TGTGCCATCAGTGAGGATGGGACTAGCGGGAGCGATGAGCAGTTCTTC	CAISEDGTSGSDEQFF
medium-sized	NA	TRBV27	TRBJ2-1	TGTGCCAGCAGTTTAACTCGCGGACTCCTCAATGAGCAGTTCTTC	CASSLTRGLLNEQFF
NA	NA	TRBV6-1	TRBJ2-6	TGTGCCAGCAGTGAGGACAGCTCTGGGGCCAACGTCCTGACTTTC	CASSEDSSGANVLTF
NA	TRBD1	TRBV19	TRBJ1-6	TGTGCCAGTAGTTCCGGGACAGGGCTTCGATCACCCCTCCACTTT	CASSSGTGLRSPLHF
medium-sized	NA	TRBV11-2	TRBJ2-3	TGTGCCAGCAGCTTACAGGGCACAGATACGCAGTATTTT	CASSLQGTDTQYF
hyperexpanded	NA	TRBV6-5	TRBJ1-2	TGTGCCAGCAGTTACGGGGGGGTAACCTATGGCTACACCTTC	CASSYGGVTYGYTF
medium-sized	NA	TRBV12-3/TRBV12-4	TRBJ2-7	TGTGCCAGCAGTCCCGGGTTTTCCAGGCACTACGAGCAGTACTTC	CASSPGFSRHYEQYF